This T cell receptor (beta chain) was obtained from a study of sequential checkpoint blockade in melanoma. The germline V gene has CDR1 SGHAT and CDR2 FQNNGV. The V end was cut by 7 bases, the J end by 1 base, with 16 bases between. The CDR3 is 15 amino acids. The sample's treatment: randomized to nivolumab then ipilimumab (arm A) or the reverse (arm B). Using immunoSEQ multiplex PCR, the repertoire was profiled, and TCRdb retains in-frame clones only, with some absent. The sample yields 15,000 to 20,000 clones, 55% to 80% seen once. The V gene is TRBV11-2, the J gene TRBJ1-1; D is undetermined. The sample was CD8+ T cells sorted from blood (inferred from file names), taken from a patient given nivolumab and ipilimumab in sequence. This TCR derives from a human donor with melanoma. In DNA form, the CDR3 reads TGTGCCAGCACCCCCACCGCGCGGTGGAACACTGAAGCTTTCTTT. Its translation is CASTPTARWNTEAFF.